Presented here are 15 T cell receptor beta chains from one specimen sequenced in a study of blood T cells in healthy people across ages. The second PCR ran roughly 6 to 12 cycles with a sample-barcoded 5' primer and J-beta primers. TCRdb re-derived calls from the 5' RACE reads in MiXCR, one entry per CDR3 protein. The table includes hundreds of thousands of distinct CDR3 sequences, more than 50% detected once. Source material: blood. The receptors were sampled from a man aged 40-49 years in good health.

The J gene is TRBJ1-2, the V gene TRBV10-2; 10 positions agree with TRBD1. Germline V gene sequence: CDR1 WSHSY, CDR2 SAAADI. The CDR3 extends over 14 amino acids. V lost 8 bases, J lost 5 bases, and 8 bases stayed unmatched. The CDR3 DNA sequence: TGCGCCAGCCGGACAGGGGGGGCAATATATGGCTACACCTTC. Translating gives CASRTGGAIYGYTF.

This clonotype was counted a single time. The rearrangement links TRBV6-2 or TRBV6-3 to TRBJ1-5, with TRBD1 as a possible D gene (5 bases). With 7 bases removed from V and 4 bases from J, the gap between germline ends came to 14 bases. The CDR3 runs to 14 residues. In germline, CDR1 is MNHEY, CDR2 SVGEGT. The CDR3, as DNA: TGTGCCAGCACTACTTCGGGGCGGAATCAGCCCCAGCATTTT. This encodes CASTTSGRNQPQHF.

The DNA for the CDR3 is TGCAGCGTTGTTCTACCGAAATGGGAGCAGTACTTC. Translating gives CSVVLPKWEQYF. The chain is built from TRBV29-1 and TRBJ2-7; D is unclear. V lost 4 bases to trimming and J lost 7 bases, with 14 bases between them. The V gene's germline CDR1 is SQVTM and CDR2 ANQGSEA. CDR3 length: 12 amino acids.

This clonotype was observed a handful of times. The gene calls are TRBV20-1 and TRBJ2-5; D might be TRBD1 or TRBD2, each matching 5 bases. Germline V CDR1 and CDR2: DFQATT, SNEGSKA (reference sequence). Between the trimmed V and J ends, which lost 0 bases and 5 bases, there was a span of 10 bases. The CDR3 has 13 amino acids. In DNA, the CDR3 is TGCAGTGCTAGAGATGGGGGTGCGGAGACCCAGTACTTC. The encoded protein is CSARDGGAETQYF.

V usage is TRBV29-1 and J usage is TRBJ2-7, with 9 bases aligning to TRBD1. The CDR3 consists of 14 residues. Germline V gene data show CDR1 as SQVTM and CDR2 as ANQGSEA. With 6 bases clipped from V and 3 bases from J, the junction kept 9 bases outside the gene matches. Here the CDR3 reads CSVYSGTGIYEQYF. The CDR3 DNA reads TGCAGCGTGTATTCCGGGACAGGGATCTACGAGCAGTACTTC.

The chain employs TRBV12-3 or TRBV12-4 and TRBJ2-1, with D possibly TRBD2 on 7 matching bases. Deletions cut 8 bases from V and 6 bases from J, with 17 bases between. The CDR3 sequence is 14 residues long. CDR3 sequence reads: CASCGGFTPNEQFF. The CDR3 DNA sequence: TGTGCCAGCTGCGGGGGCTTTACACCCAATGAGCAGTTCTTC.

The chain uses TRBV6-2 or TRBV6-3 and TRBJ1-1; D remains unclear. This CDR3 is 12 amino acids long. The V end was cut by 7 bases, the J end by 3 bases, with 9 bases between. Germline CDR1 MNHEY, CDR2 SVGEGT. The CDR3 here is CASNSRDTEAFF. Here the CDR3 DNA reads TGTGCCAGCAACTCGAGGGACACTGAAGCTTTCTTT.

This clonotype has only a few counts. The CDR3 protein is CATRGGGENTEAFF. The CDR3 bases are TGTGCCACCCGAGGAGGGGGCGAGAACACTGAAGCTTTCTTT. The chain recombines TRBV24-1 with TRBJ1-1; 7 bases fit TRBD1. J was trimmed by 1 base and V by 9 bases; bases with no gene match: 7. The CDR3 length is 14 residues. Looked up from germline, CDR1 is KGHDR and CDR2 is SFDVKD.

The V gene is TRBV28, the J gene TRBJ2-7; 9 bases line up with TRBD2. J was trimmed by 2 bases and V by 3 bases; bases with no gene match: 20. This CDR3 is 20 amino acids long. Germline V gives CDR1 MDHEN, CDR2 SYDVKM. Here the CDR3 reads CASSFYSAGGPMSPTYEQYF. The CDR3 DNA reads TGTGCCAGCAGTTTCTACTCAGCGGGAGGCCCTATGTCCCCAACCTACGAGCAGTACTTC.

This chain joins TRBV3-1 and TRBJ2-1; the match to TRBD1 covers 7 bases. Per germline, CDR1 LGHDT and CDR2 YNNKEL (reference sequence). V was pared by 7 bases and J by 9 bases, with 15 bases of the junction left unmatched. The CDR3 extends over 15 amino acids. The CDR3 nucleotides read TGTGCCAGCAACTCAGACAGGGAAGGGGCGGGTGAGCAGTTCTTC. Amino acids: CASNSDREGAGEQFF.

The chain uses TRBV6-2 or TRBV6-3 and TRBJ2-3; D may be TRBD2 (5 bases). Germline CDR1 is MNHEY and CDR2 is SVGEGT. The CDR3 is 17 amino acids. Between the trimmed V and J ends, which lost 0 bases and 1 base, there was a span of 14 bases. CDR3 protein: CASSYSVSGSGTDTQYF. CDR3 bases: TGTGCCAGCAGTTACTCGGTTTCGGGGAGCGGCACAGATACGCAGTATTTT.

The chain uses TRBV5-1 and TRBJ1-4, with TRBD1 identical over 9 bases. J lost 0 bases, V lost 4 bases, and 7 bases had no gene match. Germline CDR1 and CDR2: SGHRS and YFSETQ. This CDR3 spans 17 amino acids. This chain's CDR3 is CASSEDRGHATNEKLFF. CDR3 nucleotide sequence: TGCGCCAGCAGCGAGGACAGGGGACACGCAACTAATGAAAAACTGTTTTTT.

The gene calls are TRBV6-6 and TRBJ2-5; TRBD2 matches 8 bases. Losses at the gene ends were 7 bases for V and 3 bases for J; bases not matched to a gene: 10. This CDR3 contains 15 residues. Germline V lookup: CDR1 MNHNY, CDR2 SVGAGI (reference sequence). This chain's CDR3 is CASNQGGGREETQYF. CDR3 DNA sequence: TGTGCCAGCAATCAAGGCGGGGGGCGGGAAGAGACCCAGTACTTC.

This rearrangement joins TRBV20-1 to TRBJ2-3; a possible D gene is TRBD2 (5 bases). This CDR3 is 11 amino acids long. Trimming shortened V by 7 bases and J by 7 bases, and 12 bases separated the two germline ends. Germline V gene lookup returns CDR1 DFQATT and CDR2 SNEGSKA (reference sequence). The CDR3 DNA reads TGCAGTGTACGGACTGATAATACGCAGTATTTT. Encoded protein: CSVRTDNTQYF.

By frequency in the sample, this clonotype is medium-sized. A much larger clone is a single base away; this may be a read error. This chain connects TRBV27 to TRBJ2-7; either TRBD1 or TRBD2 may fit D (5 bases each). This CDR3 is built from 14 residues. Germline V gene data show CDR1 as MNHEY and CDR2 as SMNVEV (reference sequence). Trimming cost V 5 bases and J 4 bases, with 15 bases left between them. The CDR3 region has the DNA TGTGCCAGCAGTGTTTCGGGACGGCAATACGAGCAGTACTTC. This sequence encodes CASSVSGRQYEQYF.